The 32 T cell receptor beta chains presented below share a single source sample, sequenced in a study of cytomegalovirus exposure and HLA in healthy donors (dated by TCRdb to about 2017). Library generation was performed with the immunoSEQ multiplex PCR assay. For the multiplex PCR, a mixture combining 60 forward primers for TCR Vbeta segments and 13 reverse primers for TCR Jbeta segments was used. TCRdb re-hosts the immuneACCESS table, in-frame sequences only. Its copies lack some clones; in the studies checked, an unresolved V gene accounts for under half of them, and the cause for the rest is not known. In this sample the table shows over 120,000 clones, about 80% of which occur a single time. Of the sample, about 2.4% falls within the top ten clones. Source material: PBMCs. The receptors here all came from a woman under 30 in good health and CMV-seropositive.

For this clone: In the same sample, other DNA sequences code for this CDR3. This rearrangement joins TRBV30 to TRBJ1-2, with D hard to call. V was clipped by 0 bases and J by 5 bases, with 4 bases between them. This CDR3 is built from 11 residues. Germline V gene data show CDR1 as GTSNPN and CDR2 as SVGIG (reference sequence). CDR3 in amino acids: CAWSVLYGYTF. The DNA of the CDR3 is TGTGCCTGGAGTGTACTTTATGGCTACACCTTC.

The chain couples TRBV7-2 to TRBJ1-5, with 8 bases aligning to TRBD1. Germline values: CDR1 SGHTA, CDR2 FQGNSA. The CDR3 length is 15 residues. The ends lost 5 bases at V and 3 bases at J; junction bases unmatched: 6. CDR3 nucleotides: TGTGCCAGCAGCCCGCGGGGACAGGTCAATCAGCCCCAGCATTTT. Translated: CASSPRGQVNQPQHF.

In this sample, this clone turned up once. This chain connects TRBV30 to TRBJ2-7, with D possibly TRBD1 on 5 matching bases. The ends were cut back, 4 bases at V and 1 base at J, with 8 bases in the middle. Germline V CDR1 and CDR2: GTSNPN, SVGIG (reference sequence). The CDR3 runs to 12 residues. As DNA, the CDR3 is TGTGCCTGGAATCGACAGTCCTACGAGCAGTACTTC. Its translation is CAWNRQSYEQYF.

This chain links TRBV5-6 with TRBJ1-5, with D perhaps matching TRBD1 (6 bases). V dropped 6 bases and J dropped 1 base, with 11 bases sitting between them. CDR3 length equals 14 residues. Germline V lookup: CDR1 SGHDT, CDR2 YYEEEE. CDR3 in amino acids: CASKARGSNQPQHF. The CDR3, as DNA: TGTGCCAGCAAAGCTAGGGGGAGCAATCAGCCCCAGCATTTT.

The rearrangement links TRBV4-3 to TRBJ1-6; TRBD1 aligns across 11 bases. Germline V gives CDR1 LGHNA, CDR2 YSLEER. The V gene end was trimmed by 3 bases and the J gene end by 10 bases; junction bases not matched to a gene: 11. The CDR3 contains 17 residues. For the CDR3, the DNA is TGCGCCAGCAGCCACTTACCAACCGGGACAGGGGGATCACCCCTCCACTTT. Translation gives CASSHLPTGTGGSPLHF.

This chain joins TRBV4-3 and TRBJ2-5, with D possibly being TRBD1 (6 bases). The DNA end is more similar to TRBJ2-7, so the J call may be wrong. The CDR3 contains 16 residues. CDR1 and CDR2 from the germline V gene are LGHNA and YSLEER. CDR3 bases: TGCGCCAGCAGCCAAGGGGTGAGGGACACACGCTACGAGCAGTACTTC. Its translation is CASSQGVRDTRYEQYF.

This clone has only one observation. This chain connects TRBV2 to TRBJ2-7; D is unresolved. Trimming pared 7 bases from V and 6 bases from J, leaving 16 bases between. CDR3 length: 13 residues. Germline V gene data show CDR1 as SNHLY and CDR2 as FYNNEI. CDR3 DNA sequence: TGTGCCAGCAACCCCGAGATGTCGGGCGAGCAGTACTTC. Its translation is CASNPEMSGEQYF. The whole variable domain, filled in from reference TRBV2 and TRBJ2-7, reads EPEVTQTPSHQVTQMGQEVILRCVPISNHLYFYWYRQILGQKVEFLVSFYNNEISEKSEIFDDQFSVERPDGSNFTLKIRSTKLEDSAMYFCASNPEMSGEQYFGPGTRLTVT.

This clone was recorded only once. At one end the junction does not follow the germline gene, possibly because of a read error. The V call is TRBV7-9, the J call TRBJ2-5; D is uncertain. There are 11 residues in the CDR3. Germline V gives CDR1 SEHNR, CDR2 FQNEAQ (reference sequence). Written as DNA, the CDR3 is TGTTCCAGCAGCTTCGGGGAGACCCAGTACTTC. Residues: CSSSFGETQYF. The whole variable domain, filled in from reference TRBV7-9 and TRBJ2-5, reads DTGVSQNPRHKITKRGQNVTFRCDPISEHNRLYWYRQTLGQGPEFLTYFQNEAQLEKSRLLSDRFSAERPKGSFSTLEIQRTEQGDSAMYLCSSSFGETQYFGPGTRLLVL.

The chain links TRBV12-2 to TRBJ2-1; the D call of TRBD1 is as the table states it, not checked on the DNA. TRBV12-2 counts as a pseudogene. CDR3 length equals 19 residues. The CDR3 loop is CASRFSYRDRVSLTSEQFF. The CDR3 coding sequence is TGTGCAAGTCGCTTCTCCTACCGGGACAGGGTTTCCCTAACGAGTGAGCAGTTCTTC.

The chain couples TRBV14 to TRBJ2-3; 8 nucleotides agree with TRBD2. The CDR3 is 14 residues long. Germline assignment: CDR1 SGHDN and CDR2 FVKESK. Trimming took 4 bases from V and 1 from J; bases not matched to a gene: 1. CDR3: CASSLGGGTDTQYF. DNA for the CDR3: TGTGCCAGCAGCCTCGGGGGGGGCACAGATACGCAGTATTTT.

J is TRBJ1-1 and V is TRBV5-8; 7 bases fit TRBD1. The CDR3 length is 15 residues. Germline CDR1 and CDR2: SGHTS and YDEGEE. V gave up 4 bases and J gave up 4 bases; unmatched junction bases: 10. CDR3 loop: CASSLTTGRGTEAFF. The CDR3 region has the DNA TGTGCCAGCAGCCTAACGACAGGGCGAGGCACTGAAGCTTTCTTT.

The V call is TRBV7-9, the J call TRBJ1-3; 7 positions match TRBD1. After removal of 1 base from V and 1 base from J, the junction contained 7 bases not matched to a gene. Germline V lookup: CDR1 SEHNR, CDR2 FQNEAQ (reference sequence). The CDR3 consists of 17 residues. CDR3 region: CASSLGQGLGSGNTIYF. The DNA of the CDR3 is TGTGCCAGCAGCTTAGGACAGGGTTTGGGATCTGGAAACACCATATATTTT.

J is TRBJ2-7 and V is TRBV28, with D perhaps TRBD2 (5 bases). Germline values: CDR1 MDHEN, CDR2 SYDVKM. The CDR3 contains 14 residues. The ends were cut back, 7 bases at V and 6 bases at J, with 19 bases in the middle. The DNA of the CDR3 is TGTGCCAGCACCTCGGCGGGTGTTCCGTCCGAGCAGTACTTC. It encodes CASTSAGVPSEQYF.

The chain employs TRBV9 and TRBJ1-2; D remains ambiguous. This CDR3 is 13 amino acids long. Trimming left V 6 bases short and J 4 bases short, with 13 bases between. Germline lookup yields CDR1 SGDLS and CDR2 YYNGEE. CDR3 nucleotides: TGTGCCAGCACCGCAGGCACAGCCTATGGCTACACCTTC. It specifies CASTAGTAYGYTF. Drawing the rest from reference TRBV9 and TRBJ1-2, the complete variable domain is DSGVTQTPKHLITATGQRVTLRCSPRSGDLSVYWYQQSLDQGLQFLIQYYNGEERAKGNILERFSAQQFPDLHSELNLSSLELGDSALYFCASTAGTAYGYTFGSGTRLTVV.

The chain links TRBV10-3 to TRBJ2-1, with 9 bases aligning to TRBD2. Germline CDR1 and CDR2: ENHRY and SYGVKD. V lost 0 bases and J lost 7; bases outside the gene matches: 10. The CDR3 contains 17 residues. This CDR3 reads CAISESKGGGGANEQFF. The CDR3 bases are TGTGCCATCAGTGAGTCGAAGGGCGGCGGGGGGGCGAATGAGCAGTTCTTC.

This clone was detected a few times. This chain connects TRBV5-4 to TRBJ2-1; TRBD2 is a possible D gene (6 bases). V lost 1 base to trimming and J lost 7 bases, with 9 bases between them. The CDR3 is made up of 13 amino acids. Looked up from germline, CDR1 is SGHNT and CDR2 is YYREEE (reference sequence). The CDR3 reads CASSLTAGNEQFF. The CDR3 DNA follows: TGTGCCAGCAGCTTGACCGCGGGGAATGAGCAGTTCTTC. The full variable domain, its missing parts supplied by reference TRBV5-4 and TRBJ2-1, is ETGVTQSPTHLIKTRGQQVTLRCSSQSGHNTVSWYQQALGQGPQFIFQYYREEENGRGNFPPRFSGLQFPNYSSELNVNALELDDSALYLCASSLTAGNEQFFGPGTRLTVL.

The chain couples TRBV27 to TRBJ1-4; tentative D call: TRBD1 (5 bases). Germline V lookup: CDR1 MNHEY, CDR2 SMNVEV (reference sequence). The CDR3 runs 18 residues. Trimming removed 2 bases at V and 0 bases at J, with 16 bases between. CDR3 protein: CASSLTPSGKATNEKLFF. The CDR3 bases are TGTGCCAGCAGTTTAACTCCCTCAGGGAAAGCAACTAATGAAAAACTGTTTTTT.

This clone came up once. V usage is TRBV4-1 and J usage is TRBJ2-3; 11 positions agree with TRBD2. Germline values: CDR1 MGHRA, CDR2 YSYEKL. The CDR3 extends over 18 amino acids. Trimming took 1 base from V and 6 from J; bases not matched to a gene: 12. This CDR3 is CASSQAKNSGGAGDTQYF. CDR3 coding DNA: TGCGCCAGCAGCCAAGCGAAGAATAGCGGGGGGGCAGGGGATACGCAGTATTTT.

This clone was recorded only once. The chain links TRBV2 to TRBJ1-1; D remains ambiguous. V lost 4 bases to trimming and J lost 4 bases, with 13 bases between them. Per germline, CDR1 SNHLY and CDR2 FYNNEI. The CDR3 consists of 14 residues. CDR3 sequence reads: CASSVGPGSTEAFF. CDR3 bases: TGTGCCAGCAGTGTGGGCCCTGGGAGCACTGAAGCTTTCTTT.

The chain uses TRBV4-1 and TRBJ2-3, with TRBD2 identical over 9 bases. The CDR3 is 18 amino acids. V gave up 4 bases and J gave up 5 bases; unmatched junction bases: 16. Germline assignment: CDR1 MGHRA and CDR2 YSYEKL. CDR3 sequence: CASSLMEAGGPAGDTQYF. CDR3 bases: TGCGCCAGCAGCCTTATGGAAGCGGGGGGTCCGGCGGGAGATACGCAGTATTTT.

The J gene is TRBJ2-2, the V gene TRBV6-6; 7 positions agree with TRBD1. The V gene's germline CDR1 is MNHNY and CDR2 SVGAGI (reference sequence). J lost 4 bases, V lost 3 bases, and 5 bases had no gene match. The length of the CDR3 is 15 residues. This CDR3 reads CASSYTRGSTGELFF. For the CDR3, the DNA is TGTGCCAGCAGTTATACCAGGGGGAGCACCGGGGAGCTGTTTTTT.

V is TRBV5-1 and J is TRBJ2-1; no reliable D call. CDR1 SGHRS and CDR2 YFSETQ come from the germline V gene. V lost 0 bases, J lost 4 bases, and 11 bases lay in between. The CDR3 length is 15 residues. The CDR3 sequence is CASSLGSVMYNEQFF. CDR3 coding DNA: TGCGCCAGCAGCTTGGGATCGGTCATGTACAATGAGCAGTTCTTC.

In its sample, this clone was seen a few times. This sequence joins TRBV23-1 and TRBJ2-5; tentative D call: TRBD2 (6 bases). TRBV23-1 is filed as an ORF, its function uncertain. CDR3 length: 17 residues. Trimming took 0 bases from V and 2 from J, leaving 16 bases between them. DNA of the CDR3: TGCGCCAGCAGTCAATCCATCAGGTTGGGGGGACAAGAGACCCAGTACTTC. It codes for CASSQSIRLGGQETQYF.

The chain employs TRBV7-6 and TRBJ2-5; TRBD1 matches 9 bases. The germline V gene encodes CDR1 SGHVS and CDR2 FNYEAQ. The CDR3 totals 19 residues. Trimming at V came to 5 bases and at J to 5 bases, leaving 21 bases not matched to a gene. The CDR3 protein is CASSPKGGGRQGEVETQYF. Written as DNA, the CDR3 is TGTGCCAGCAGCCCCAAGGGGGGGGGAAGACAGGGGGAGGTGGAGACCCAGTACTTC.

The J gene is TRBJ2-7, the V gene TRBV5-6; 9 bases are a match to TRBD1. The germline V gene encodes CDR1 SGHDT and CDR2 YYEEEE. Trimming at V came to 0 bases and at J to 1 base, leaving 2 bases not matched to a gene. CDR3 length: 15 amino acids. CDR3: CASSLAGTGSYEQYF. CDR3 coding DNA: TGTGCCAGCAGCTTGGCCGGGACAGGGTCCTACGAGCAGTACTTC.

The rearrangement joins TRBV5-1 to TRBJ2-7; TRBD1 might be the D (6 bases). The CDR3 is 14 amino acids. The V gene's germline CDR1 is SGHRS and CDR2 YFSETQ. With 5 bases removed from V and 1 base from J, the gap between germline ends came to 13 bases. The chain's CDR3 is CASRSIQGSYEQYF. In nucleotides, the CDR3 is TGCGCCAGCAGATCTATCCAGGGGTCCTACGAGCAGTACTTC.

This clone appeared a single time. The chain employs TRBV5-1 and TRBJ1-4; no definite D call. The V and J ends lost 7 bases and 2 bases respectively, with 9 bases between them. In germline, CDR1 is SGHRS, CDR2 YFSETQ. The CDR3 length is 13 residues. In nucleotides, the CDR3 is TGCGCCAGCCGAGAAAGTACTAATGAAAAACTGTTTTTT. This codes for CASRESTNEKLFF. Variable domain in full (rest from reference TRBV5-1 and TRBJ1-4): KAGVTQTPRYLIKTRGQQVTLSCSPISGHRSVSWYQQTPGQGLQFLFEYFSETQRNKGNFPGRFSGRQFSNSRSEMNVSTLELGDSALYLCASRESTNEKLFFGSGTQLSVL.

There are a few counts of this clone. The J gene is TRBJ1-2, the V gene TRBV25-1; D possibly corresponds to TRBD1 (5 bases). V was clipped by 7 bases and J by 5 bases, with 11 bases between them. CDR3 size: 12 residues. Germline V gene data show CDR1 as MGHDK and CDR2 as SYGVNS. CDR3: CASKGVDYGYTF. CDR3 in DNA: TGTGCCAGCAAAGGGGTAGATTATGGCTACACCTTC.

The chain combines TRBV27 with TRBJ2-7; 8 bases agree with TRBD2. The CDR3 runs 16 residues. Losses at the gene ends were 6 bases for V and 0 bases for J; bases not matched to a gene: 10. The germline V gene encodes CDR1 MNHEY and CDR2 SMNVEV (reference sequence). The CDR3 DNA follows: TGTGCCAGCAGCGACGTGCGGGGGGCGAGCTCCTACGAGCAGTACTTC. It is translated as CASSDVRGASSYEQYF.

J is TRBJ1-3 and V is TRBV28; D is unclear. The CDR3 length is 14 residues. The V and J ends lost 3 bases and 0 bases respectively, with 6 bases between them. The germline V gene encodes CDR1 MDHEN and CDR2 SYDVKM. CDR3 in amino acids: CASSFAHSGNTIYF. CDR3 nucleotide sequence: TGTGCCAGCAGTTTTGCACACTCTGGAAACACCATATATTTT.

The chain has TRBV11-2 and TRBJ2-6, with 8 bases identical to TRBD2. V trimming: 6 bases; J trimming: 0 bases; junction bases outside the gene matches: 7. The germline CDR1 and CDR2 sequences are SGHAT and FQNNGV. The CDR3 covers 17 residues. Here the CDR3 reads CASRSRGGVSGANVLTF. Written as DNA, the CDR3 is TGTGCCAGCAGATCTCGGGGGGGCGTCTCTGGGGCCAACGTCCTGACTTTC. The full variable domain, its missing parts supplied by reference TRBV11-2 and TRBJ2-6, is EAGVAQSPRYKIIEKRQSVAFWCNPISGHATLYWYQQILGQGPKLLIQFQNNGVVDDSQLPKDRFSAERLKGVDSTLKIQPAKLEDSAVYLCASRSRGGVSGANVLTFGAGSRLTVL.

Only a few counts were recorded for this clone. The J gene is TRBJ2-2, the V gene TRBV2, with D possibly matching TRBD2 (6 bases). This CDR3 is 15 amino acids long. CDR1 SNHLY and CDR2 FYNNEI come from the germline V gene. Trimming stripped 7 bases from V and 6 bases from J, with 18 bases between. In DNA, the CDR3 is TGTGCCAGCAACGAGCGGAGGGTGGTAGCCGGGGAGCTGTTTTTT. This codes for CASNERRVVAGELFF.